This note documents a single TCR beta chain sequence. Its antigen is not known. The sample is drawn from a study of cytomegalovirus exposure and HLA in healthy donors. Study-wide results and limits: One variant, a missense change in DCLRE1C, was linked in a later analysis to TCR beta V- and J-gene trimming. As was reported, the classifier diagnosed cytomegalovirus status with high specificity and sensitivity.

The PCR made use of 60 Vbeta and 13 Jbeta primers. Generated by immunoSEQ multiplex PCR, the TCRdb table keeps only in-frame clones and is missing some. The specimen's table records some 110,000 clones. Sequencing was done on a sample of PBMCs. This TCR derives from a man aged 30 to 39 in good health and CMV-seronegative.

The CDR3 here is CANSGYQETQYF. The CDR3 DNA follows: TGTGCCAACTCAGGTTACCAAGAGACCCAGTACTTC. The chain carries TRBV2 and TRBJ2-5; D is unresolved. The CDR3 totals 12 residues. Trimming took 10 bases from V and 0 from J, leaving 9 bases between them. Germline V gives CDR1 SNHLY, CDR2 FYNNEI.